These T cell receptor beta chains were read from a single sample in a study of control samples from healthy donors and cancer patients. Clones were sequenced by immunoSEQ multiplex PCR, and TCRdb holds only the in-frame ones, with some missing. The sample has under 150,000 clones, 88% seen once. Sequenced material: blood. The origin of the receptors is a woman aged 70 to 79 in good health. Both conserved end residues are part of each CDR3. Each record gives: clone size, D gene, J gene, V gene, CDR3 DNA, CDR3 protein. D genes are given only for firm matches. Clone size appears in some rows only: once, few, many, or a class for an expanded clone.

. TRBD2 TRBJ2-5 TRBV4-1 TGCGCCAGCAGCCAAGATCCAATAGGACTAGCCAAAGAGACCCAGTACTTC CASSQDPIGLAKETQYF
. . TRBJ1-1 TRBV11-2 TGTGCCAGCAGAGTAGCAGCTTACACTGAAGCTTTCTTT CASRVAAYTEAFF
. TRBD2 TRBJ2-2 TRBV18 TGTGCCAGCTCACCCAGCGGGGGGGCCGTTGCCGCCGGGGAGCTGTTTTTT CASSPSGGAVAAGELFF
once . TRBJ1-4 TRBV7-9 TGTGCCAGCAGCTCTAGAGGGGCCGCTAATGAAAAACTGTTTTTT CASSSRGAANEKLFF
. . TRBJ1-6 TRBV29-1 TGCAGCGTTCAGACCTCCTCGAATGCACCCCTCCACTTT CSVQTSSNAPLHF
. . TRBJ2-7 TRBV5-3 TGTGCCAGAAGCGTAGGGGACCCCTACGAGCAGTACTTC CARSVGDPYEQYF
once . TRBJ2-7 TRBV12-3/TRBV12-4 TGTGCCAGCAGCCGGGACCCCCCTTGGGAGCAGTACTTC CASSRDPPWEQYF
. . TRBJ2-1 TRBV5-1 TGCGCCAGCAGCTTGCAAGGGGGGGATCAGTTCTTC CASSLQGGDQFF
. . TRBJ2-7 TRBV7-2 TGTGCCAGCAGCTTCGGGACGGTCGATACCTACGAGCAGTACTTC CASSFGTVDTYEQYF
. TRBD1 TRBJ1-2 TRBV2 TGTGCCAGCAGTGGAGGGCCAGGGGGCGATGGCTACACCTTC CASSGGPGGDGYTF
. . TRBJ1-2 TRBV19 TGTGCCAGTAGTATTCTACAGGGAACACTCTATGGCTACACCTTC CASSILQGTLYGYTF
. TRBD1 TRBJ2-7 TRBV27 TGTGCCAGCAGCCCAAGGGGGACAGCCTTCACCTACGAGCAGTACTTC CASSPRGTAFTYEQYF
few . TRBJ1-2 TRBV7-2 TGTGCCATCCTACTTGGTTACGGCTACACCTTC CAILLGYGYTF
. TRBD1 TRBJ1-1 TRBV27 TGTGCTACGACAGGGGCGAACACTGAAGCTTTCTTT CATTGANTEAFF
. . TRBJ1-5 TRBV7-8 TGTGCCAGCACCCCGGGGGAAGGAGAGCCCCAGCATTTT CASTPGEGEPQHF
. . TRBJ2-3 TRBV5-1 TGCGCCAGCAGCGCCGGCCGGAAAACGGGGTCTAGCCCAGATACGCAGTATTTT CASSAGRKTGSSPDTQYF
. TRBD1 TRBJ1-5 TRBV27 TGTGCCAGCAGTTTTGGGACAGGGGGTAATCAGCCCCAGCATTTT CASSFGTGGNQPQHF
. . TRBJ2-1 TRBV7-8 TGTGCCAGCAGCCGTGGGGTGGGCCCTGCGGGGTCTTACAATGAGCAGTTCTTC CASSRGVGPAGSYNEQFF
. . TRBJ1-1 TRBV7-3 TGTGCCAGCAGCTTAAGAGCGCAAACTGAAGCTTTCTTT CASSLRAQTEAFF
once TRBD2 TRBJ2-2 TRBV5-4 TGTGCCAGCAGCTTTTACGGGGGGGACTACGTCGGGGAGCTGTTTTTT CASSFYGGDYVGELFF
. TRBD2 TRBJ2-3 TRBV6-4 TGTGCCAGCAGTGACTCGGCTAGCGGGGGCACAGATACGCAGTATTTT CASSDSASGGTDTQYF
. TRBD1 TRBJ1-4 TRBV5-1 TGCGCCAGCAGCAAGGGACAGGATGAAAAACTGTTTTTT CASSKGQDEKLFF
. . TRBJ1-5 TRBV27 TGTGCCAGCAGTTTCCTCCCCGTTCATCGAGATAGCAATCAGCCCCAGCATTTT CASSFLPVHRDSNQPQHF
few TRBD1 TRBJ2-1 TRBV4-2 TGTGCCAGCAGCCAGAGAACAGGGGGCTCCTACAATGAGCAGTTCTTC CASSQRTGGSYNEQFF
. . TRBJ2-5 TRBV12-3/TRBV12-4 TGTGCCAGCAGTTTGTTTGATGGGGAGACCCAGTACTTC CASSLFDGETQYF
. TRBD1 TRBJ1-5 TRBV5-5 TGTGCCAGCAGCCGGGACAGTCGCCGCAATCAGCCCCAGCATTTT CASSRDSRRNQPQHF
. TRBD2 TRBJ2-7 TRBV7-9 TGTGCCAGCAGCTTCGGGGGCGGGGGGCGCGGCGACGAGCAGTACTTC CASSFGGGGRGDEQYF
once . TRBJ1-2 TRBV7-3 TGTGCCAGCAGCTCAGACTCCCGCGGTGGCTACACCTTC CASSSDSRGGYTF
few . TRBJ2-5 TRBV6-5 TGTGCCAGCAGTTACCCTGGGGAGGAGACCCAGTACTTC CASSYPGEETQYF
. . TRBJ1-5 TRBV7-2 TGTGCCAGCAGCTTAACCTGGGGTGGCAATCAGCCCCAGCATTTT CASSLTWGGNQPQHF
. . TRBJ2-2 TRBV7-6 TGTGCCAGCAGCTTATTTGGGGTTCGCCCCGGGGAGCTGTTTTTT CASSLFGVRPGELFF
. TRBD1 TRBJ2-1 TRBV11-3 TGTGCCAGCAGCCCGGGACAGTACAATGAGCAGTTCTTC CASSPGQYNEQFF
once . TRBJ2-2 TRBV10-3 TGTGCCATTGGCAGAACTGGGGGGGGCCGCGGGGCCTCTAACACCGGGGAGCTGTTTTTT CAIGRTGGGRGASNTGELFF
. . TRBJ1-2 TRBV11-2 TGTGCCAGCAGCTTAGACCTTGCGAGTTCTGGCTACACCTTC CASSLDLASSGYTF
. TRBD1 TRBJ1-3 TRBV4-3 TGCGCCAGCAGGCCCGGGACAGGGACTGGAAACACCATATATTTT CASRPGTGTGNTIYF
. . TRBJ2-7 TRBV2 TGTGCCAGCGGGCGAGGAGGGTTCGAGCAGTACTTC CASGRGGFEQYF
. . TRBJ1-5 TRBV6-1 TGTGCCAGCAGTGCAGCCGGGAAAACTCAGCCCCAGCATTTT CASSAAGKTQPQHF
. . TRBJ2-7 TRBV12-3/TRBV12-4 TGTGCCAGCAGTTTACAGGGTTCGGGCGAGCAGTACTTC CASSLQGSGEQYF
. . TRBJ1-4 TRBV19 TGTGCCAGTAGCGTGCGACAACTTAATGAAAAACTGTTTTTT CASSVRQLNEKLFF
. . TRBJ2-7 TRBV2 TGTGCCAGCAGCCAAGGGAGGAGGGACTCCGGGTTTGGGGGGTACGAGCAGTACTTC CASSQGRRDSGFGGYEQYF
once TRBD1 TRBJ1-2 TRBV7-9 TGTGCCAGCAGCTTAACAGGGGTTGGCTACACCTTC CASSLTGVGYTF
. TRBD2 TRBJ2-1 TRBV5-5 TGTGCCAGCAGCTCGCGGGGGGGCCGGGATGAGCAGTTCTTC CASSSRGGRDEQFF
. . TRBJ1-2 TRBV2 TGTGCCAGCAGTCAGCGGCTTGCATATGGCTACACCTTC CASSQRLAYGYTF
. . TRBJ1-1 TRBV27 TGTGCCAGCAGTGGGGGACTTCCGGGAGCCGGGGACACTGAAGCTTTCTTT CASSGGLPGAGDTEAFF
. . TRBJ2-2 TRBV5-5 TGTGCCAGCAGCTTGGTTCCAGGGAAAAACACCGGGGAGCTGTTTTTT CASSLVPGKNTGELFF
. TRBD1 TRBJ2-2 TRBV5-1 TGCGCCAGCAGTGACGGGACAGGGGGGGCCGGGGAGCTGTTTTTT CASSDGTGGAGELFF
. TRBD2 TRBJ2-7 TRBV2 TGTGCCAGCAGTGACTCCGGGGGGGCCTTCTACGAGCAGTACTTC CASSDSGGAFYEQYF
. . TRBJ2-7 TRBV4-1 TGCGCCAGCAGCCAAGGCGCCACCAACTACGAGCAGTACTTC CASSQGATNYEQYF
. TRBD1 TRBJ2-6 TRBV19 TGTGCCAGTAGTATATCCCCCCGACAGGGGGCTCCTACTGGGGCCAACGTCCTGACTTTC CASSISPRQGAPTGANVLTF
. TRBD1 TRBJ1-2 TRBV4-2 TGTGCCAGCAGCCACGAGGGACAGGGCTATGGCTACACCTTC CASSHEGQGYGYTF
. . TRBJ2-5 TRBV10-3 TGTGCCATCAGTCCGAAACTAGAAGAGACCCAGTACTTC CAISPKLEETQYF
. TRBD1 TRBJ1-2 TRBV6-5 TGTGCCAGCGGGCAGGGGGTATATGGCTACACCTTC CASGQGVYGYTF
once . TRBJ2-7 TRBV5-4 TGTGCCAGCAGCTTGGAGCCAGAAGAAGGCGGCGAGCAGTACTTC CASSLEPEEGGEQYF
. TRBD2 TRBJ2-7 TRBV11-1 TGTGCCAGCAGCTTAATAGAGCGGGGGGTACTCGAGCAGTACTTC CASSLIERGVLEQYF
. TRBD1 TRBJ2-1 TRBV6-5 TGTGCCAGCAGCCAAAGGGACAGTGTGGACCATGAGCAGTTCTTC CASSQRDSVDHEQFF
. . TRBJ2-5 TRBV4-2 TGTGCCAGCAGCCAAGATCCTCCAGGGGTGCGGGAAGAGACCCAGTACTTC CASSQDPPGVREETQYF
. TRBD2 TRBJ2-1 TRBV11-2 TGTGCCAGCAGCTTAGCAAAACTAGCGCGGGCTGGTGAGCAGTTCTTC CASSLAKLARAGEQFF
. TRBD2 TRBJ2-1 TRBV5-1 TGCGCCAGCAGCTCTCCGGGGAGCGGGGGAGAGAGCTACAATGAGCAGTTCTTC CASSSPGSGGESYNEQFF
once . TRBJ1-3 TRBV5-5 TGTGCCAGCAGAAGGGAACTGAGCTCTGGAAACACCATATATTTT CASRRELSSGNTIYF